A selection of T cell receptor beta chains follows, all from one sample in a study of cytomegalovirus exposure and HLA in healthy donors. Repertoires were generated with immunoSEQ multiplex PCR, while TCRdb's copy carries only in-frame clones and drops some. The profile shows approximately 140,000 clones, roughly 80% of them singletons. The sample consisted of PBMCs. The receptors derive from a woman aged 45-65 years in good health and CMV-seropositive. Each CDR3 is given with its conserved first and last residue. The order of the fields is J gene, D gene, V gene, CDR3 length, clone size, CDR3 DNA, CDR3 protein. D genes are given only for firm matches. Clone size is stated in some rows and not others, as once, few, many or a class when expanded.

TRBJ1-1	NA	TRBV5-4	14	NA	TGTGCCAGCAGCTTGAGGTACCGAGGCACTGAAGCTTTCTTT	CASSLRYRGTEAFF
TRBJ1-4	NA	TRBV10-3	14	NA	TGTGCCATCAGTGGGGGCAGCCTTAATGAAAAACTGTTTTTT	CAISGGSLNEKLFF
TRBJ2-2	NA	TRBV7-3	15	once	TGTGCCAGCAGCAAAGAGCCAGGCGACACCGGGGAGCTGTTTTTT	CASSKEPGDTGELFF
TRBJ1-1	TRBD1	TRBV28	15	NA	TGTGCCAGCAGTCCCTGGACAGGGCCGAACACTGAAGCTTTCTTT	CASSPWTGPNTEAFF
TRBJ2-7	TRBD1	TRBV29-1	13	NA	TGCAGCGTTGACCAGGGGGAAGGTTACGAGCAGTACTTC	CSVDQGEGYEQYF
TRBJ2-2	TRBD2	TRBV7-3	15	NA	TGTGCCAGCAGCTTAAGGGGACTACGGGGCGGGGAGCTGTTTTTT	CASSLRGLRGGELFF
TRBJ2-7	NA	TRBV6-5	11	NA	TGTGCCAGTTCCTCAGCCTACGAGCAGTACTTC	CASSSAYEQYF
TRBJ1-1	NA	TRBV7-8	15	NA	TGTGCCAGCAGCTTAGAATTCCTAACCAACACTGAAGCTTTCTTT	CASSLEFLTNTEAFF
TRBJ2-7	TRBD2	TRBV6-5	12	NA	TGTGCCAGCAGTTCGGGGGGGTACGAGCAGTACTTC	CASSSGGYEQYF
TRBJ2-7	TRBD1	TRBV15	15	NA	TGTGCCACCAGCAGAGCCGACAGGGGGAACTACGAGCAGTACTTC	CATSRADRGNYEQYF
TRBJ1-2	NA	TRBV10-3	12	NA	TGTGCCATCAGTGAACAGATCTATGGCTACACCTTC	CAISEQIYGYTF
TRBJ2-1	NA	TRBV5-6	16	NA	TGTGCCAGCAATACCGCGGGACCGGTAGGGTTGAATGAGCAGTTCTTC	CASNTAGPVGLNEQFF
TRBJ2-5	TRBD2	TRBV5-4	17	NA	TGTGCCAGCAGCCCTCCCTCTAGCGGGGGGGCCGGAGAGACCCAGTACTTC	CASSPPSSGGAGETQYF
TRBJ2-1	NA	TRBV5-4	12	NA	TGTGCCAGCAGCGGCGGGTGGGATGAGCAGTTCTTC	CASSGGWDEQFF
TRBJ2-1	TRBD2	TRBV5-3	13	few	TGTGCCAGAAGTTGGACTAGCTACAATGAGCAGTTCTTC	CARSWTSYNEQFF
TRBJ2-1	NA	TRBV19	13	NA	TGTGCCAGTAGGATGAGCTCCTACAATGAGCAGTTCTTC	CASRMSSYNEQFF
TRBJ1-1	NA	TRBV6-5	14	NA	TGTGCCAGCAGTTACTCGCAGGGGCACACTGAAGCTTTCTTT	CASSYSQGHTEAFF
TRBJ1-5	NA	TRBV28	16	NA	TGTGCCAGCAGCCTAGGGAGGGCCTCCCGAGATCAGCCCCAGCATTTT	CASSLGRASRDQPQHF
TRBJ2-7	TRBD1	TRBV18	16	NA	TGTGCCAGCTCACCCCTGCGTGGTGCAGGGGGCTACGAGCAGTACTTC	CASSPLRGAGGYEQYF
TRBJ2-5	TRBD1	TRBV10-3	15	NA	TGTGCCATCAACGGGGACAGAAATAAAGTGGAGACCCAGTACTTC	CAINGDRNKVETQYF
TRBJ2-2	TRBD1	TRBV6-5	15	NA	TGTGCCAGCAGTTACAGGGGGCTAAACACCGGGGAGCTGTTTTTT	CASSYRGLNTGELFF
TRBJ1-6	TRBD1	TRBV2	14	NA	TGTGCCAGCAGTGACTACACAGGGGAATCACCCCTCCACTTT	CASSDYTGESPLHF